What follows are 22 T cell receptor beta chains derived from one specimen sequenced in a study of post-analysis software for immune sequencing data. General study results and limits: Patients showed TRBV5-6, TRBV5-1 and TRBV20-1 among roughly five TRBV segments more frequent than in controls.

Antigens for these TCRs are unknown. Unique molecular identifiers had been added to the TCR beta cDNA libraries. A single record per CDR3 protein comes from TCRdb applying MiXCR to the PCR reads. The sample gives roughly 730,000 distinct CDR3 sequences, just under 30% of which show up once; roughly 0.57% is in the top ten. The sequenced sample was blood. These receptors were collected from a girl aged 5 to 17 with multiple sclerosis.

Only a few counts were recorded for this clonotype. The chain carries TRBV11-2 and TRBJ2-7; TRBD2 aligns across 8 bases. After removal of 1 base from V and 0 bases from J, the junction contained 8 bases not matched to a gene. CDR1 is SGHAT, CDR2 FQNNGV, per germline. The CDR3 totals 17 residues. This CDR3 reads CASSLVGGSGDSYEQYF. As DNA, the CDR3 is TGTGCCAGCAGCTTAGTTGGGGGTAGCGGGGACTCCTACGAGCAGTACTTC.

This clonotype was picked up a small number of times. The genes are TRBV20-1 and TRBJ2-1, with 10 bases fitting TRBD2. The CDR3 totals 15 residues. Germline V lookup: CDR1 DFQATT, CDR2 SNEGSKA (reference sequence). The V and J ends lost 6 bases and 12 bases, in that order; junction bases with no gene match: 17. This CDR3 reads CSAKDLAGVLIVQFF. As DNA, the CDR3 is TGCAGTGCAAAAGATCTAGCGGGAGTTCTTATTGTGCAGTTCTTC.

There are a few counts of this clonotype. The junction departs from germline at one end; a sequencing error may be responsible. The CDR3, as DNA: TGCGCCAGCAGCGATGGACAGGAGACAGATATGCAGTATTTT. The encoded protein is CASSDGQETDMQYF. The V and J genes are TRBV5-1 and TRBJ2-3, with 7 bases fitting TRBD1. This CDR3 is 14 amino acids long. Germline V lookup: CDR1 SGHRS, CDR2 YFSETQ. Variable domain in full (rest from reference TRBV5-1 and TRBJ2-3): KAGVTQTPRYLIKTRGQQVTLSCSPISGHRSVSWYQQTPGQGLQFLFEYFSETQRNKGNFPGRFSGRQFSNSRSEMNVSTLELGDSALYLCASSDGQETDMQYFGPGTRLTVL.

This clonotype was found a few times. This chain joins TRBV5-1 and TRBJ2-3; TRBD1 matches at 8 bases. CDR3 length: 15 residues. Germline-derived CDR1 and CDR2 are SGHRS and YFSETQ. V shed 5 bases and J 5 bases; nucleotides not matched to a gene: 10. CDR3 amino acids: CASSSDRGSIDTQYF. In nucleotides, the CDR3 is TGCGCCAGCAGTTCCGACAGGGGATCTATAGATACGCAGTATTTT.

The V and J genes are TRBV20-1 and TRBJ2-7, with 8 nucleotides matching TRBD1. The CDR3 contains 15 residues. CDR1 and CDR2 (germline): DFQATT, SNEGSKA (reference sequence). V lost 3 bases, J lost 2 bases, and 9 bases stayed unmatched. CDR3 in amino acids: CSASSSGTGAYEQYF. The CDR3 region has the DNA TGCAGTGCTAGTTCCTCCGGGACAGGAGCCTACGAGCAGTACTTC.

As regards this clonotype: At one end the junction does not follow the germline gene, possibly because of a read error. The rearrangement joins TRBV5-1 to TRBJ2-1; D is tentatively TRBD1 or TRBD2 (6 bases each). There are 16 residues in the CDR3. Germline CDR1 and CDR2: SGHRS and YFSETQ. The CDR3 sequence is CAGSLERGRSYNEQFF. As DNA, the CDR3 is TGCGCCGGCAGCTTGGAGAGGGGGAGGTCCTACAATGAGCAGTTCTTC. Combining the CDR3 with reference TRBV5-1 and TRBJ2-1 gives the whole variable domain KAGVTQTPRYLIKTRGQQVTLSCSPISGHRSVSWYQQTPGQGLQFLFEYFSETQRNKGNFPGRFSGRQFSNSRSEMNVSTLELGDSALYLCAGSLERGRSYNEQFFGPGTRLTVL.

The genes are TRBV7-8 and TRBJ2-1; 7 bases fit TRBD1. The CDR3 covers 14 residues. Germline assignment: CDR1 SGHVS and CDR2 FQNEAQ. The V gene end was trimmed by 4 bases and the J gene end by 6 bases; junction bases not matched to a gene: 6. This CDR3 reads CASSSRDSRNEQFF. As DNA, the CDR3 is TGTGCCAGCAGCTCCCGGGACAGCCGCAATGAGCAGTTCTTC.

This clonotype has just a few counts. The gene calls are TRBV20-1 and TRBJ2-2; either TRBD1 or TRBD2 may fit D (5 bases each). CDR3 length: 15 residues. Between the trimmed V and J ends, which lost 5 bases and 0 bases, there was a span of 13 bases. CDR1 and CDR2 from the germline V gene are DFQATT and SNEGSKA (reference sequence). The CDR3 nucleotides read TGCAGTGCTCACACGGGGCCCGCGAACACCGGGGAGCTGTTTTTT. Its translation is CSAHTGPANTGELFF.

The sample holds many counts of this clonotype. The chain is built from TRBV4-3 and TRBJ1-2; 8 bases match TRBD1. V was clipped by 1 base and J by 8 bases; unmatched bases: 6. Germline-derived CDR1 and CDR2 are LGHNA and YSLEER. The CDR3 runs to 14 residues. The CDR3 DNA is TGCGCCAGCAGCCAAGTTCCGGACAGGGCAGGCTACACCTTC. Its protein product is CASSQVPDRAGYTF.

CDR3 nucleotides: TGTGCCAGCAGTTTGGACCAATTGCAGTTCTTC. It yields the protein CASSLDQLQFF. V is TRBV12-3 or TRBV12-4 and J is TRBJ2-1; D is undetermined. CDR3 length: 11 amino acids. V was trimmed by 3 bases and J by 12 bases, leaving 9 bases between them.

The V gene is TRBV24-1, the J gene TRBJ2-1; D is undetermined. V lost 5 bases to trimming and J lost 0 bases, with 7 bases between them. The CDR3 runs 14 residues. The V gene's germline CDR1 is KGHDR and CDR2 SFDVKD. CDR3 sequence: CATSGSSSYNEQFF. In DNA form, the CDR3 reads TGTGCCACCAGTGGGTCGAGCTCCTACAATGAGCAGTTCTTC.

This chain connects TRBV4-3 to TRBJ2-4; maybe TRBD2 (6 bases). V was trimmed by 0 bases and J by 3 bases, leaving 12 bases between them. Germline V lookup: CDR1 LGHNA, CDR2 YSLEER. The CDR3 contains 16 residues. DNA for the CDR3: TGCGCCAGCAGCCAAGACTGGGGAGGAGGCAAAAACATTCAGTACTTC. Translating gives CASSQDWGGGKNIQYF.

As for this clonotype: Mismatch with germline at one junction end may stem from a read error. This chain joins TRBV4-1 and TRBJ2-3; D uncertain. Germline V lookup: CDR1 MGHRA, CDR2 YSYEKL. This CDR3 has 15 residues. CDR3 sequence (DNA): TGCGCCAGCAGCCAAGACGTAAGACCGATCGATATGCAGTATTTT. Protein product: CASSQDVRPIDMQYF.

This chain uses TRBV9 with TRBJ2-1; D unresolved. The CDR3 sequence is 15 residues long. Germline CDR1 reads SGDLS; CDR2 reads YYNGEE. Trimming left V 3 bases short and J 6 bases short, with 16 bases between. CDR3 residues: CASSAESPIPNEQFF. CDR3 bases: TGTGCCAGCAGCGCGGAGAGTCCGATTCCCAATGAGCAGTTCTTC.

Many counts were recorded for this clonotype. V is TRBV10-2 and J is TRBJ2-7; no firm D call. The CDR3 spans 12 residues. Trimming removed 3 bases from V and 4 bases from J, with 7 bases in between. Germline V gene sequence: CDR1 WSHSY, CDR2 SAAADI. The CDR3 DNA follows: TGCGCCAGCAGTGAAACAGCTTACGAGCAGTACTTC. As protein: CASSETAYEQYF.

In this sample, this clonotype turned up a few times. V usage is TRBV2 and J usage is TRBJ2-1; D perhaps matches TRBD2 (6 bases). Germline V gene lookup returns CDR1 SNHLY and CDR2 FYNNEI. Trimming took 10 bases from V and 0 from J, leaving 19 bases between them. CDR3 length: 16 amino acids. The CDR3 nucleotides are TGTGCCACCTTTCGTAGGGACTCCCGCTCCTACAATGAGCAGTTCTTC. Its translation: CATFRRDSRSYNEQFF.

This chain connects TRBV20-1 to TRBJ2-7, with 8 bases aligning to TRBD2. From germline, CDR1 is DFQATT and CDR2 SNEGSKA (reference sequence). The CDR3 runs to 15 residues. The V and J ends lost 3 bases and 2 bases, in that order; junction bases with no gene match: 9. CDR3 in DNA: TGCAGTGCTAGGGTCCCCGGGAGGGTTCCCTACGAGCAGTACTTC. Translation gives CSARVPGRVPYEQYF.

This clonotype came up a few times. The CDR3 protein is CASSQARQGGNQPQHF. As DNA, the CDR3 is TGCGCCAGCAGCCAAGCTCGGCAGGGGGGCAATCAGCCCCAGCATTTT. The V gene is TRBV4-1, the J gene TRBJ1-5; 7 bases agree with TRBD1. The length of the CDR3 is 16 residues. J gave up 2 bases and V 1 base, and 5 bases lay outside the gene matches. Germline CDR1 MGHRA, CDR2 YSYEKL.

Only a few counts were recorded for this clonotype. The chain employs TRBV29-1 and TRBJ1-1, with D maybe TRBD1 (5 bases). Germline V gives CDR1 SQVTM, CDR2 ANQGSEA. V lost 4 bases to trimming and J lost 3 bases, with 12 bases between them. The CDR3 has 13 amino acids. CDR3 in DNA: TGCAGCGTTGCAGCAGGGCGGGACACTGAAGCTTTCTTT. Translation: CSVAAGRDTEAFF.

This clonotype was picked up a small number of times. The chain recombines TRBV7-9 with TRBJ2-5; 9 bases match TRBD2. The CDR3 runs 15 residues. Trimming cost V 4 bases and J 4 bases; bases outside gene matches: 7. CDR1 is SEHNR and CDR2 is FQNEAQ in the germline V gene (reference sequence). Written as DNA, the CDR3 is TGTGCCAGCAGCTACGAGCTAGCGGGACCAGAGACCCAGTACTTC. Its protein is CASSYELAGPETQYF.

As regards this clonotype: A much larger clone differs from this one at a single base, so this may be a read error. The V call is TRBV5-1, the J call TRBJ1-2; weak D call: TRBD1 (6 bases). Germline V gene data show CDR1 as SGHRS and CDR2 as YFSETQ. The CDR3 is 14 residues long. V was clipped by 4 bases and J by 6 bases, with 16 bases between them. The CDR3 DNA reads as TGCGCCAGCAGCGAACCACAGGGATGCGATGGCTACACCTTC. Translated: CASSEPQGCDGYTF. Combining the CDR3 with reference TRBV5-1 and TRBJ1-2 gives the whole variable domain KAGVTQTPRYLIKTRGQQVTLSCSPISGHRSVSWYQQTPGQGLQFLFEYFSETQRNKGNFPGRFSGRQFSNSRSEMNVSTLELGDSALYLCASSEPQGCDGYTFGSGTRLTVV.

The V gene is TRBV5-1, the J gene TRBJ2-1; TRBD2 matches 8 bases. From germline, CDR1 is SGHRS and CDR2 YFSETQ. J gave up 0 bases and V 4 bases, and 0 bases lay outside the gene matches. CDR3 length: 14 amino acids. The CDR3 spells CASSREGSYNEQFF. The CDR3 DNA follows: TGCGCCAGCAGCCGGGAGGGCTCCTACAATGAGCAGTTCTTC.